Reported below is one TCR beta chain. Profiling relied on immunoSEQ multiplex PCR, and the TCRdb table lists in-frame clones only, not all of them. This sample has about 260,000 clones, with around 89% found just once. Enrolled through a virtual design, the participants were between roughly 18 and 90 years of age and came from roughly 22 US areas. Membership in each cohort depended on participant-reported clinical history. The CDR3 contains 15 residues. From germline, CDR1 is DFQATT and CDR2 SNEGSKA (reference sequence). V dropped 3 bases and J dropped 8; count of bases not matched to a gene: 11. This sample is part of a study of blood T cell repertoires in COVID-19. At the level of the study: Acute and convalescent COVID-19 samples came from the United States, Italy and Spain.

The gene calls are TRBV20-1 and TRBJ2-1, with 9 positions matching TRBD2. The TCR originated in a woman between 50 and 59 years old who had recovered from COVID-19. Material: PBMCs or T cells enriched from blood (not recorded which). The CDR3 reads CSASEGGRGIDEQFF. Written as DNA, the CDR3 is TGCAGTGCTAGTGAAGGCGGGAGGGGCATCGATGAGCAGTTCTTC.